What follows are 3 T cell receptor beta chains derived from one specimen sequenced in a study of vaccination and CD4 T cells after COVID-19. Treatment in this sample: roughly 10-day PBMC culture with coronavirus spike peptide pools or control peptides (ViraFEST assay). Once obtained from cultured CD4+ T cells, the DNA was sequenced using the Oncomine TCR Beta short-read assay. MiXCR was run by TCRdb on the PCR reads, yielding one entry per CDR3 protein. This sample yields over 3,500 distinct CDR3 sequences, of which around 24% are seen a single time; around 30% belongs to the top ten. Which antigens these TCRs recognize remains unknown. Sequencing input: CD4+ T cells from blood, cultured in vitro. The source is a human donor who had recovered from COVID-19.

This clonotype was seen more than once but under ten times. The V call is TRBV7-3, the J call TRBJ2-5; possibly TRBD2 for D (6 bases). Trimming took 5 bases from V and 2 from J, leaving 9 bases between them. The germline gives CDR1 SGHTA, CDR2 FQGTGA. This CDR3 has 13 amino acids. In DNA form, the CDR3 reads TGTGCCAGCAGCATGGGACTTCAAGAGACCCAGTACTTC. It yields the protein CASSMGLQETQYF. Full variable domain (rest looked up from reference TRBV7-3 and TRBJ2-5): GAGVSQTPSNKVTEKGKYVELRCDPISGHTALYWYRQSLGQGPEFLIYFQGTGAADDSGLPNDRFFAVRPEGSVSTLKIQRTERGDSAVYLCASSMGLQETQYFGPGTRLLVL.

The rearrangement joins TRBV11-1 to TRBJ2-1, with TRBD2 matching 8 bases. Trimming took 0 bases from V and 10 from J; bases not matched to a gene: 11. Germline values: CDR1 SGHAT, CDR2 FQDESV (reference sequence). This CDR3 is 16 amino acids long. CDR3 in amino acids: CASSLALAGTSREQFF. The CDR3 coding sequence is TGTGCCAGCAGCTTAGCATTAGCGGGGACCTCTCGAGAGCAGTTCTTC.

The rearrangement joins TRBV2 to TRBJ2-1; TRBD1 aligns across 11 bases. Germline CDR1 SNHLY, CDR2 FYNNEI. This CDR3 has 14 amino acids. V trimming: 7 bases; J trimming: 5 bases; junction bases outside the gene matches: 4. The CDR3 sequence: CASTGTGGNNEQFF. For the CDR3, the DNA is TGTGCCAGCACCGGGACAGGGGGTAACAATGAGCAGTTCTTC.